This T cell receptor (beta chain) stems from a study of T cell repertoires in cytomegalovirus infection. The CDR3 contains 13 residues. V gave up 10 bases and J gave up 8 bases; unmatched junction bases: 11. TCRdb reprocessed the reads via MiXCR and lists one record per CDR3 protein. The sample has around 530,000 distinct CDR3 sequences; more than 15% are singletons. This clonotype was recorded many times. The chain couples TRBV12-3 or TRBV12-4 to TRBJ2-1, with 7 bases matching TRBD1. The specimen sequenced was CD8+ T cells from PBMCs. The receptor's source is a human donor in good health (CMV status not recorded). Some clones in this sample may be carry-over from other donors' samples. This CDR3 reads CATEQGDGDEQFF. The CDR3 region has the DNA TGTGCCACTGAGCAGGGGGACGGCGATGAGCAGTTCTTC.